The 13 T cell receptor beta chains reported below all come from one sample, sequenced in a study of shared clonotypes between healthy human individuals. Profiling relied on immunoSEQ multiplex PCR, and the TCRdb table lists in-frame clones only, not all of them. The sample contains hundreds of thousands of clones, about 95% of which appear only once. As defined, naive CD8 cells were CD45RO-negative and positively selected for CCR7, with terminally differentiated effector memory CD45RA+ cells excluded. Specimen: naive CD8+ T cells sorted from blood. All receptors derive from a woman aged 30 to 39 in good health.

This rearrangement joins TRBV5-1 to TRBJ2-7; 8 nucleotides align to TRBD2. The CDR3 runs to 14 residues. J was trimmed by 1 base and V by 4 bases; bases with no gene match: 4. CDR1 and CDR2 from the germline V gene are SGHRS and YFSETQ. The CDR3, as DNA: TGCGCCAGCAGCGTCTCTAGCGGGTCCTACGAGCAGTACTTC. Amino acid sequence: CASSVSSGSYEQYF.

The chain recombines TRBV27 with TRBJ2-1, with D unresolved. Looked up from germline, CDR1 is MNHEY and CDR2 is SMNVEV (reference sequence). There are 15 residues in the CDR3. V lost 2 bases to trimming and J lost 9 bases, with 17 bases between them. This chain's CDR3 is CASSLRPPSRSEQFF. CDR3 bases: TGTGCCAGCAGTTTAAGGCCGCCCAGTCGGAGTGAGCAGTTCTTC.

V usage is TRBV14 and J usage is TRBJ1-2, with 9 bases matching TRBD1. The V segment lost 1 base and the J segment 7 bases; nucleotides outside the gene matches: 7. The CDR3 contains 15 residues. Germline V CDR1 and CDR2: SGHDN, FVKESK. This chain's CDR3 is CASSQGLTGGRGYTF. The CDR3 coding sequence is TGTGCCAGCAGCCAAGGATTGACAGGGGGTCGTGGCTACACCTTC.

The chain employs TRBV27 and TRBJ2-7, with D maybe TRBD2 (5 bases). Trimming took off 4 bases at V and 7 bases at J, with 17 bases between the two ends. CDR3 length equals 14 residues. Looked up from germline, CDR1 is MNHEY and CDR2 is SMNVEV (reference sequence). CDR3 bases: TGTGCCAGCAGTTCACTAGGACGGCCTCGGGAGCAGTACTTC. Protein product: CASSSLGRPREQYF.

This clone appeared a single time. The chain joins TRBV29-1 to TRBJ2-7, with D possibly called TRBD1 or TRBD2 (5 bases each). CDR3 size: 14 residues. Looked up from germline, CDR1 is SQVTM and CDR2 is ANQGSEA. Trimming took 4 bases from V and 2 from J, leaving 15 bases between them. CDR3: CSVGQRRETYEQYF. CDR3 in DNA: TGCAGCGTTGGACAGCGCAGGGAGACCTACGAGCAGTACTTC.

The chain combines TRBV2 with TRBJ2-7; D remains ambiguous. Trimming pared 3 bases from V and 4 bases from J, leaving 13 bases between. From germline, CDR1 is SNHLY and CDR2 FYNNEI. This CDR3 is 14 amino acids long. CDR3 sequence: CASSDTNMVYEQYF. In DNA form, the CDR3 reads TGTGCCAGCAGTGATACTAATATGGTTTACGAGCAGTACTTC.

The gene calls are TRBV27 and TRBJ2-3, with D perhaps TRBD2 (6 bases). Germline CDR1 MNHEY, CDR2 SMNVEV (reference sequence). The CDR3 covers 16 residues. The V gene lost 0 bases and the J gene lost 6 bases, with 16 bases spanning the gap. DNA of the CDR3: TGTGCCAGCAGTTTATCAAAAGGGACTCCGGCGGATACGCAGTATTTT. Amino acid sequence: CASSLSKGTPADTQYF.

The chain links TRBV19 to TRBJ1-1; weak D call: TRBD1 (5 bases). The CDR3 contains 15 residues. Germline assignment: CDR1 LNHDA and CDR2 SQIVND (reference sequence). The V and J ends lost 6 bases and 6 bases respectively, with 20 bases between them. The CDR3 region has the DNA TGTGCCAGTAGACCACAGGCCCTCAGGACGGCTGAAGCTTTCTTT. Translation: CASRPQALRTAEAFF.

V gene TRBV5-1 combines with J gene TRBJ2-1, with 8 nucleotides matching TRBD1. CDR1 is SGHRS and CDR2 is YFSETQ in the germline V gene. The CDR3 length is 15 residues. Trimming took 0 bases from V and 4 from J; bases not matched to a gene: 3. CDR3 loop: CASSLGQGIYNEQFF. Written as DNA, the CDR3 is TGCGCCAGCAGCTTGGGACAGGGGATATACAATGAGCAGTTCTTC.

V gene TRBV7-9 combines with J gene TRBJ1-4; TRBD1 matches at 7 bases. V gave up 2 bases and J gave up 5 bases; unmatched junction bases: 5. The germline V gene has CDR1 SEHNR and CDR2 FQNEAQ (reference sequence). The CDR3 contains 15 residues. CDR3 residues: CASSLRPGGNEKLFF. CDR3 sequence (DNA): TGTGCCAGCAGCTTACGGCCAGGGGGGAATGAAAAACTGTTTTTT.

This chain uses TRBV7-9 with TRBJ2-7; the D is unclear. Germline CDR1 and CDR2: SEHNR and FQNEAQ (reference sequence). The length of the CDR3 is 14 residues. The V end was cut by 2 bases, the J end by 6 bases, with 14 bases between. The chain's CDR3 is CASSLNGRSSEQYF. CDR3 DNA: TGTGCCAGCAGCTTAAATGGTAGATCCAGCGAGCAGTACTTC.

V gene TRBV5-1 combines with J gene TRBJ2-7; tentative D call: TRBD2 (6 bases). Germline lookup yields CDR1 SGHRS and CDR2 YFSETQ. V was pared by 0 bases and J by 3 bases, with 10 bases between. This CDR3 has 14 residues. The CDR3 DNA reads as TGCGCCAGCAGCTTGGCCGGGAGAATCTACGAGCAGTACTTC. This gives the protein CASSLAGRIYEQYF. Based on the CDR3 plus reference TRBV5-1 and TRBJ2-7, the full variable domain is KAGVTQTPRYLIKTRGQQVTLSCSPISGHRSVSWYQQTPGQGLQFLFEYFSETQRNKGNFPGRFSGRQFSNSRSEMNVSTLELGDSALYLCASSLAGRIYEQYFGPGTRLTVT.

In regard to this clone: This specimen includes other DNA sequences encoding the same CDR3. The V and J genes are TRBV2 and TRBJ1-1, with 9 bases identical to TRBD1. This CDR3 comprises 14 residues. CDR1 is SNHLY, CDR2 FYNNEI, per germline. With V trimmed by 5 bases and J by 2 bases, 3 bases remained unmatched. This chain's CDR3 is CASSRTGGNTEAFF. The CDR3 DNA sequence: TGTGCCAGCAGTCGAACAGGGGGCAACACTGAAGCTTTCTTT.